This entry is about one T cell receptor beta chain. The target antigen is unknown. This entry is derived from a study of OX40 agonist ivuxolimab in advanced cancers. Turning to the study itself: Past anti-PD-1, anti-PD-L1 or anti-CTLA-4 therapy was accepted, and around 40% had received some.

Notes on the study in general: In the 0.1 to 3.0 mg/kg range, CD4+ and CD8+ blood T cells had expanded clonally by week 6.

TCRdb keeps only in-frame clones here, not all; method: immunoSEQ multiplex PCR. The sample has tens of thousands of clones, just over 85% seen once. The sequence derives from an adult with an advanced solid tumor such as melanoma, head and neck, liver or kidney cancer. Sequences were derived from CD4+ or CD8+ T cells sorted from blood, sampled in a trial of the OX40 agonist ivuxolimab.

In nucleotides, the CDR3 is TGTGCCAGCTCGCCCGGGGGGCTGGGTGAGACCCAGTACTTC. It encodes CASSPGGLGETQYF. The chain combines TRBV18 with TRBJ2-5; a possible D gene is TRBD2 (7 bases). V was trimmed by 6 bases and J by 5 bases, leaving 16 bases between them. The CDR3 contains 14 residues. CDR1 and CDR2 (germline): KGHSH, LQKENI.